This TCR beta chain comes out of a study of CD8 T cells in ankylosing spondylitis. Study results and caveats: Relatively rare in peripheral blood, disease-linked clones were also CD8+. One TCR beta motif, made up of roughly eight highly homologous variants, appeared characteristic of ankylosing spondylitis blood. The authors reported significant enrichment of disease-linked clones in matched ankylosing spondylitis synovial fluid.

In regard to this clonotype: As yet, its antigen is unknown.

CDR3 length: 10 residues. Germline values: CDR1 SEHNR, CDR2 FQNEAQ (reference sequence). V was clipped by 7 bases and J by 4 bases, with 4 bases between them. Making use of molecular barcodes, quantitative 5'-RACE generated TCR beta libraries. MiXCR, run by TCRdb on the 5' RACE reads, gives a single entry per CDR3 protein. The repertoire holds approximately 300,000 distinct CDR3 sequences, around 21% seen once, with roughly 3.4% in the top ten. The chain links TRBV7-9 to TRBJ1-1; D unclear. This sequence originates from a female donor with ankylosing spondylitis or in good health (not recorded which). What was sequenced was blood, either unsorted or a sorted T cell fraction (not recorded which). The CDR3 bases are TGTGCCAGCATTGGCACTGAAGCTTTCTTT. It yields the protein CASIGTEAFF.